The present TCR beta chain was sequenced within a study of blood T cell repertoires in COVID-19. Study-level information: COVID-19 samples collected from the United States, Italy and Spain covered acute and convalescent phases. Sample material is recorded as cDNA or gDNA derived from T cells, B-cell-depleted T cells, or PBMCs.

CDR3 size: 17 residues. The V and J ends lost 3 bases and 4 bases, in that order; junction bases with no gene match: 4. From germline, CDR1 is PRHDT and CDR2 FYEKMQ (reference sequence). Authors' processing steps: Estimates of nucleated cell counts were drawn from the amplification of reference gene primers. Using immunoSEQ multiplex PCR, the repertoire was profiled, and TCRdb retains in-frame clones only, with some absent. That table gives V, J and clone size, and the DNA gave D and trimming. The table shows approximately 35,000 clones, with 85% to 90% occurring only once. The source material was peripheral blood. The chain couples TRBV13 to TRBJ2-3, with TRBD2 matching over 16 bases. This sequence was found in a human donor in a cohort sampled during active COVID-19. CDR3: CASSLPGTSGGADTQYF. CDR3 DNA sequence: TGTGCCAGCAGCTTGCCGGGGACTAGCGGGGGGGCAGATACGCAGTATTTT.